Listed here is a single T cell receptor beta chain. Germline loops: CDR1 SGHNT, CDR2 YYREEE (reference sequence). This CDR3 is 17 amino acids long. J lost 0 bases, V lost 4 bases, and 6 bases had no gene match. Sequencing of TCR beta was performed on blood CD8+ and CD4+ T cells. The controls were healthy donors who were matched for age and sex. The TEMRA cells underwent FACS enrichment, while the CD8+ and CD4+ T cells underwent negative isolation. This sample is drawn from a study of CD8 T cells in Susac syndrome. Random hexamers were used to reverse transcribe roughly 0.45 to 1 ug of RNA. TCR beta CDR3 was amplified by immunoSEQ covering 54 Vbeta and 13 Jbeta. A single record per CDR3 protein comes from TCRdb applying MiXCR to the immunoSEQ multiplex PCR reads. The table includes 100,000 to 150,000 distinct CDR3 sequences, approximately 96% detected once.

This receptor was taken from a human donor in good health. The sample comprised CD4+ T cells from PBMCs. The chain uses TRBV5-4 and TRBJ2-1; TRBD2 agrees at 11 bases. CDR3 sequence: CASSAGTSGNSYNEQFF. For the CDR3, the DNA is TGTGCCAGCAGCGCCGGGACTAGCGGAAACTCCTACAATGAGCAGTTCTTC.